The clone carrying this T cell receptor beta chain showed up just once. No antigen is known for it. The data belong to a study of T cell responses to AZD1222 COVID-19 vaccine. Study-wide results and caveats: Seropositive status at baseline applied to only 5 to 7 AZD1222 recipients. The donor cohort was predominantly white British with a female majority, and clonal diversity may have been underestimated. Two AZD1222 doses significantly raised spike-specific TCR breadth and depth over controls. Only after the peak T cell response were repertoires sampled.

The V end was cut by 3 bases, the J end by 4 bases, with 16 bases between. The CDR3 contains 15 residues. The germline V gene encodes CDR1 MNHNS and CDR2 SASEGT. Some clones are missing from TCRdb's copy, which holds only in-frame ones; the method was immunoSEQ multiplex PCR. Seen here are roughly 91,000 clones, roughly 87% observed once, and the top ten hold roughly 2.3%. The material sequenced was peripheral blood, taken on day 0 of AZD1222 vaccination. The chain employs TRBV6-1 and TRBJ2-7, with D perhaps matching TRBD1 (5 bases). This receptor was taken from an adult in good health. The CDR3 here is CASSDELRVQYEQYF. The CDR3 region has the DNA TGTGCCAGCAGTGACGAGCTCAGGGTTCAATACGAGCAGTACTTC.